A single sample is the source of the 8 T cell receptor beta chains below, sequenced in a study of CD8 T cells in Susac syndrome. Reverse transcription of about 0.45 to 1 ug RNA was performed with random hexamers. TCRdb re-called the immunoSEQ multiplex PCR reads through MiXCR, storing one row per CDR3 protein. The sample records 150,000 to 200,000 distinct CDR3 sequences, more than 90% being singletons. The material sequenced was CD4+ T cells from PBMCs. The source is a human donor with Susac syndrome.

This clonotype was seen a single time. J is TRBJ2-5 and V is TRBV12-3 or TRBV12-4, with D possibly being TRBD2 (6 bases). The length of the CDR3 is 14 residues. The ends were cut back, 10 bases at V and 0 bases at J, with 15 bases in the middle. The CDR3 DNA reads TGTGCCATTCTCCCGGGACTCTACCAAGAGACCCAGTACTTC. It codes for CAILPGLYQETQYF.

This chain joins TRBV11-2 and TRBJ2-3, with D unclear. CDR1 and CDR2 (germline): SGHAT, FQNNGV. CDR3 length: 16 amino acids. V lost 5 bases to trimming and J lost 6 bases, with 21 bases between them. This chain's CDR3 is CASSLLDGPPLDTQYF. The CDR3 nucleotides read TGTGCCAGCAGCCTACTTGATGGGCCTCCTTTGGATACGCAGTATTTT.

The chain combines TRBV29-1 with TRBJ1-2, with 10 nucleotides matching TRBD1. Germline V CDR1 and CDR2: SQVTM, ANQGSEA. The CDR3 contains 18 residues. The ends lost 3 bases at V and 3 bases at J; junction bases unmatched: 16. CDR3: CSVEKSRDRGWEDYGYTF. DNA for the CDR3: TGCAGCGTTGAGAAATCTAGGGACAGGGGTTGGGAGGACTATGGCTACACCTTC.

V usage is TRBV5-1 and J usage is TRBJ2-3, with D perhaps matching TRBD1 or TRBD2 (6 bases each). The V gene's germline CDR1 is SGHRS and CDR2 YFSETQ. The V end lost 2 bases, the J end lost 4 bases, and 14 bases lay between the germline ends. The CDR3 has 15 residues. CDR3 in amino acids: CASSLPTRQADTQYF. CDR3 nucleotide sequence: TGCGCCAGCAGCTTACCGACTAGACAGGCAGATACGCAGTATTTT.

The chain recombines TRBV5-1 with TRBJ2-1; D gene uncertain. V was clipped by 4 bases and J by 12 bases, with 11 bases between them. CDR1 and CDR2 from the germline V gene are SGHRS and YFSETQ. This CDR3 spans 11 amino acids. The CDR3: CASSVTGAQFF. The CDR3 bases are TGCGCCAGCAGCGTGACTGGAGCGCAGTTCTTC.

CDR3 sequence reads: CSVRQETQYF. The CDR3 bases are TGCAGCGTCCGCCAAGAGACCCAGTACTTC. This chain uses TRBV29-1 with TRBJ2-5; D ambiguous. The CDR3 is 10 residues long. Between the trimmed V and J ends, which lost 6 bases and 1 base, there was a span of 3 bases. Germline V gene lookup returns CDR1 SQVTM and CDR2 ANQGSEA.

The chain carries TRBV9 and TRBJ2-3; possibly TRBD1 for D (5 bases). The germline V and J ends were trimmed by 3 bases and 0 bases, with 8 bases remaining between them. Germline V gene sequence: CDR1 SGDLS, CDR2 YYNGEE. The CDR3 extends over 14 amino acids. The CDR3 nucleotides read TGTGCCAGCAGCGAGGGGCTTAGCACAGATACGCAGTATTTT. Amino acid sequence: CASSEGLSTDTQYF.

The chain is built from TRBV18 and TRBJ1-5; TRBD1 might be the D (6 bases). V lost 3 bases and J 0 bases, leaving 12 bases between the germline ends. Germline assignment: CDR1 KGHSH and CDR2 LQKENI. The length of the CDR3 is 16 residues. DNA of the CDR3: TGTGCCAGCTCACCCACAGGGATACTTAGCAATCAGCCCCAGCATTTT. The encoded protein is CASSPTGILSNQPQHF.